This T cell receptor (beta chain) was documented in a study of response to subunit inactivated influenza vaccine. Study-wide findings and caveats: The authors suggested that few new T cells are recruited per seasonal influenza vaccination.

Of note for this clonotype: Its cognate antigen is unknown.

Via MiXCR, TCRdb re-called the RT-PCR reads, giving one row per CDR3 protein. The top ten hold 1.9% of the sample, which has 530,000 or so distinct CDR3 sequences, 25% seen once. There are 15 residues in the CDR3. V shed 6 bases and J 5 bases; nucleotides not matched to a gene: 8. The germline V gene encodes CDR1 SNHLY and CDR2 FYNNEI. The chain links TRBV2 to TRBJ2-7; 12 nucleotides match TRBD2. This material consisted of CD4+ T cells sorted from PBMCs, taken 5 to 6 days after vaccination. This receptor was obtained from a man aged 50-59 years who received an inactivated influenza vaccine. CDR3 sequence reads: CASRGLAGGAHEQYF. CDR3 DNA: TGTGCCAGCAGGGGACTAGCGGGTGGGGCTCACGAGCAGTACTTC.